Below are 23 T cell receptor beta chains sequenced from a single sample in a study of T cell changes during pregnancy in multiple sclerosis. The table came from immunoSEQ multiplex PCR; TCRdb's copy has only in-frame clones and leaves some out. This sample yields some 61,000 clones, of which more than 80% are seen a single time; 0.65% to 0.9% belongs to the top ten. The sample consisted of peripheral blood, taken in the second trimester of pregnancy. The origin of the receptors is a female donor with multiple sclerosis, enrolled in a pregnancy study.

The rearrangement joins TRBV4-1 to TRBJ1-6; 9 nucleotides align to TRBD1. This CDR3 region has 16 residues. Germline V gives CDR1 MGHRA, CDR2 YSYEKL. V dropped 4 bases and J dropped 2; count of bases not matched to a gene: 3. CDR3 sequence (DNA): TGCGCCAGCAGCCTAACAGGGGGCGCCTATAATTCACCCCTCCACTTT. Its protein is CASSLTGGAYNSPLHF.

This clone was recorded once. V usage is TRBV6-5 and J usage is TRBJ1-2; 10 bases line up with TRBD1. Germline assignment: CDR1 MNHEY and CDR2 SVGAGI. The CDR3 extends over 14 amino acids. After removal of 2 bases from V and 8 bases from J, the junction contained 5 bases not matched to a gene. The CDR3 DNA follows: TGTGCCAGCAGTTACCTGACAGGGGGCGGGGGCTACACCTTC. Residues: CASSYLTGGGGYTF.

The chain recombines TRBV6-6 with TRBJ2-5, with TRBD1 identical over 8 bases. Germline lookup yields CDR1 MNHNY and CDR2 SVGAGI (reference sequence). V was pared by 6 bases and J by 2 bases, with 5 bases of the junction left unmatched. The CDR3 covers 14 residues. Here the CDR3 reads CASRTGARQETQYF. As DNA, the CDR3 is TGTGCCAGCAGGACAGGGGCTCGACAAGAGACCCAGTACTTC.

The chain joins TRBV30 to TRBJ2-3, with a possible D match to TRBD1 (6 bases). Germline V gives CDR1 GTSNPN, CDR2 SVGIG (reference sequence). V lost 5 bases and J lost 3, with 9 bases in between. The CDR3 sequence is 12 residues long. The CDR3 bases are TGTGCCTGGGCAGGGGTTACAGATACGCAGTATTTT. It translates to CAWAGVTDTQYF. The whole variable domain, remainder taken from reference TRBV30 and TRBJ2-3, is SQTIHQWPATLVQPVGSPLSLECTVEGTSNPNLYWYRQAAGRGLQLLFYSVGIGQISSEVPQNLSASRPQDRQFILSSKKLLLSDSGFYLCAWAGVTDTQYFGPGTRLTVL.

The chain uses TRBV4-2 and TRBJ1-3; D unclear. The CDR3 covers 19 residues. Germline V gives CDR1 LGHNA, CDR2 YNFKEQ. Trimming stripped 0 bases from V and 2 bases from J, with 20 bases between. The CDR3 loop reads CASSQDHGVVTEPGNTIYF. The CDR3 DNA sequence: TGTGCCAGCAGCCAAGATCATGGCGTTGTTACAGAACCTGGAAACACCATATATTTT.

The CDR3 loop reads CASTYQGGSYGYTF. For the CDR3, the DNA is TGTGCCAGCACCTATCAAGGTGGGAGCTATGGCTACACCTTC. The V gene is TRBV6-6, the J gene TRBJ1-2; D not certain. Deletions cut 7 bases from V and 4 bases from J, with 16 bases between. The CDR3 loop spans 14 amino acids. Germline lookup yields CDR1 MNHNY and CDR2 SVGAGI (reference sequence).

CDR3 sequence (DNA): TGCAGCGTCTTTACAGGGCCTAGCAATCAGCCCCAGCATTTT. Protein sequence: CSVFTGPSNQPQHF. This rearrangement joins TRBV29-1 to TRBJ1-5; D is perhaps TRBD1 (6 bases). The germline gives CDR1 SQVTM, CDR2 ANQGSEA. This CDR3 comprises 14 residues. V dropped 6 bases and J dropped 0 bases, with 12 bases sitting between them.

The V call is TRBV5-6, the J call TRBJ1-3; 8 nucleotides agree with TRBD1. V was clipped by 2 bases and J by 4 bases; unmatched bases: 5. The CDR3 length is 15 residues. The germline CDR1 and CDR2 sequences are SGHDT and YYEEEE. The CDR3 loop is CASSFSTGAGNTIYF. The CDR3 coding sequence is TGTGCCAGCAGCTTTTCGACAGGGGCCGGAAACACCATATATTTT.

The chain employs TRBV19 and TRBJ1-4; D ambiguous. The CDR3 totals 14 residues. Trimming removed 5 bases from V and 10 bases from J, with 17 bases in between. The germline V gene has CDR1 LNHDA and CDR2 SQIVND (reference sequence). Here the CDR3 DNA reads TGTGCCAGTAGTTCGACGGGAGGAGGGCGAAAACTGTTTTTT. Its protein product is CASSSTGGGRKLFF.

The genes are TRBV4-1 and TRBJ1-1, with 7 bases matching TRBD1. Trimming cost V 4 bases and J 1 base; bases outside gene matches: 6. Per the germline V gene, CDR1 is MGHRA and CDR2 is YSYEKL. CDR3 length: 15 amino acids. The CDR3 DNA reads TGCGCCAGCAGCCCTAGGGACAGCAGGAACACTGAAGCTTTCTTT. Protein product: CASSPRDSRNTEAFF.

V usage is TRBV6-1 and J usage is TRBJ2-1; D is possibly TRBD1 (5 bases). The V gene lost 5 bases and the J gene lost 0 bases, with 11 bases spanning the gap. This CDR3 is built from 15 residues. Germline CDR1 is MNHNS and CDR2 is SASEGT. The CDR3 loop reads CASSKQVNSYNEQFF. CDR3 sequence (DNA): TGTGCCAGCAGTAAACAGGTCAACTCCTACAATGAGCAGTTCTTC.

V gene TRBV2 combines with J gene TRBJ2-7, with 8 bases lining up with TRBD1. The CDR3 consists of 15 residues. V was clipped by 7 bases and J by 0 bases; unmatched bases: 8. Germline V gene data show CDR1 as SNHLY and CDR2 as FYNNEI. The CDR3, as DNA: TGTGCCAGCAAGACAGGGGACCAGTTCTCCTACGAGCAGTACTTC. This encodes CASKTGDQFSYEQYF.

In regard to this clone: Sequence at one end of the junction differs from germline and may be a read error. The chain joins TRBV4-2 to TRBJ2-7; 12 bases line up with TRBD2. This CDR3 region has 17 residues. Germline V lookup: CDR1 LGHNA, CDR2 YNFKEQ. DNA for the CDR3: TGTGCCAGCAGCCAAGGCACTAGCGGGGGGTCCTCCCACGAGCAGTACTTC. This translates into CASSQGTSGGSSHEQYF.

The V and J genes are TRBV6-5 and TRBJ1-2; perhaps TRBD1 as D (6 bases). Germline V gene sequence: CDR1 MNHEY, CDR2 SVGAGI. CDR3 size: 16 residues. V was shortened by 0 bases and J by 4 bases, with 15 bases between the two germline ends. The CDR3 is CASSYSRDTTFYGYTF. The CDR3 DNA is TGTGCCAGCAGTTACTCCCGGGACACCACCTTCTATGGCTACACCTTC.

The chain recombines TRBV6-6 with TRBJ2-7; the D gene is possibly TRBD1 (5 bases). This CDR3 is 14 amino acids long. Trimming took off 0 bases at V and 0 bases at J, with 6 bases between the two ends. Per germline, CDR1 MNHNY and CDR2 SVGAGI (reference sequence). CDR3 sequence reads: CASSYSGASYEQYF. The CDR3 nucleotides are TGTGCCAGCAGTTACTCTGGGGCCTCCTACGAGCAGTACTTC.

The chain has TRBV19 and TRBJ1-1; D possibly corresponds to TRBD1 (6 bases). The CDR3 length is 14 residues. The V and J ends lost 5 bases and 1 base respectively, with 11 bases between them. Germline V lookup: CDR1 LNHDA, CDR2 SQIVND (reference sequence). The CDR3 spells CASSVYRANTEAFF. The DNA of the CDR3 is TGTGCCAGTAGTGTTTACAGGGCGAACACTGAAGCTTTCTTT.

J is TRBJ2-5 and V is TRBV29-1, with a tentative D call TRBD2 (6 bases). The CDR3 has 15 amino acids. Germline V gene lookup returns CDR1 SQVTM and CDR2 ANQGSEA. Trimming removed 1 base from V and 3 bases from J, with 15 bases in between. The chain's CDR3 is CSVEGRLAPEETQYF. The CDR3, as DNA: TGCAGCGTTGAAGGGAGGCTAGCGCCCGAAGAGACCCAGTACTTC.

This rearrangement joins TRBV4-1 to TRBJ1-2; tentatively, D is TRBD1 (5 bases). V lost 0 bases and J lost 4, with 9 bases in between. From germline, CDR1 is MGHRA and CDR2 YSYEKL. This CDR3 region has 14 residues. Here the CDR3 reads CASSQEEGIYGYTF. The CDR3 coding sequence is TGCGCCAGCAGCCAAGAGGAGGGGATCTATGGCTACACCTTC.

The chain couples TRBV5-4 to TRBJ2-5; D unresolved. The CDR3 is made up of 14 amino acids. V shed 1 base and J shed 5 bases, with 12 bases lying between them. Germline lookup yields CDR1 SGHNT and CDR2 YYREEE (reference sequence). CDR3 DNA: TGTGCCAGCAGCTTGCCCCAAGGCAGGGAGACCCAGTACTTC. Its translation is CASSLPQGRETQYF. Drawing the rest from reference TRBV5-4 and TRBJ2-5, the complete variable domain is ETGVTQSPTHLIKTRGQQVTLRCSSQSGHNTVSWYQQALGQGPQFIFQYYREEENGRGNFPPRFSGLQFPNYSSELNVNALELDDSALYLCASSLPQGRETQYFGPGTRLLVL.

This chain joins TRBV4-2 and TRBJ2-7, with a possible D match to TRBD1 (5 bases). Trimming shortened V by 3 bases and J by 0 bases, and 9 bases separated the two germline ends. Per the germline V gene, CDR1 is LGHNA and CDR2 is YNFKEQ. There are 14 residues in the CDR3. Written as DNA, the CDR3 is TGTGCCAGCAGCCAGGCGACAGACTCCTACGAGCAGTACTTC. As protein: CASSQATDSYEQYF.

The chain links TRBV19 to TRBJ1-4; D ambiguous. Germline-derived CDR1 and CDR2 are LNHDA and SQIVND (reference sequence). The CDR3 runs 13 residues. Trimming left V 1 base short and J 7 bases short, with 7 bases between. DNA of the CDR3: TGTGCCAGTAGTATAGTCACGAGTGAAAAACTGTTTTTT. Protein product: CASSIVTSEKLFF. The whole variable domain, filled in from reference TRBV19 and TRBJ1-4, reads DGGITQSPKYLFRKEGQNVTLSCEQNLNHDAMYWYRQDPGQGLRLIYYSQIVNDFQKGDIAEGYSVSREKKESFPLTVTSAQKNPTAFYLCASSIVTSEKLFFGSGTQLSVL.

The rearrangement links TRBV5-1 to TRBJ2-5; 12 bases agree with TRBD2. CDR1 and CDR2 from the germline V gene are SGHRS and YFSETQ. The CDR3 covers 16 residues. J lost 3 bases, V lost 2 bases, and 5 bases had no gene match. CDR3 sequence (DNA): TGCGCCAGCAGCTTATGGACTAGCGGGGCGGAAGAGACCCAGTACTTC. The encoded protein is CASSLWTSGAEETQYF.

The V call is TRBV18, the J call TRBJ1-4, with 7 bases identical to TRBD1. Losses at the gene ends were 3 bases for V and 5 bases for J; bases not matched to a gene: 3. The CDR3 is 14 amino acids. Germline CDR1 is KGHSH and CDR2 is LQKENI. In DNA form, the CDR3 reads TGTGCCAGCTCACCTTGGACAGGCAATGAAAAACTGTTTTTT. Translation: CASSPWTGNEKLFF. The full variable domain, with the rest looked up from reference TRBV18 and TRBJ1-4, is NAGVMQNPRHLVRRRGQEARLRCSPMKGHSHVYWYRQLPEEGLKFMVYLQKENIIDESGMPKERFSAEFPKEGPSILRIQQVVRGDSAAYFCASSPWTGNEKLFFGSGTQLSVL.